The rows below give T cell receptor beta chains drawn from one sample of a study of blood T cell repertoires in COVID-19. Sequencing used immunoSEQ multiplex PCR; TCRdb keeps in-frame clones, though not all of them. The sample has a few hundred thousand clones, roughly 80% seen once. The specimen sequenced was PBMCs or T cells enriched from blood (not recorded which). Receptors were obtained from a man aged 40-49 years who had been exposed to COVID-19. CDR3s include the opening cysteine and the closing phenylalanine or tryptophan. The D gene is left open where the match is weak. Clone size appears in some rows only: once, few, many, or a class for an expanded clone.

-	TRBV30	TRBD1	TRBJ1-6	TGTGCCTGGGGGACAGGGGATGGTTCACCCCTCCACTTT	CAWGTGDGSPLHF
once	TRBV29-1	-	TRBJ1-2	TGCAGCGTTGAGGCCTGGGGCTACACCTTC	CSVEAWGYTF
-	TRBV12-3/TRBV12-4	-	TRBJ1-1	TGTGCCAGCACACCAGGCTACACTGAAGCTTTCTTT	CASTPGYTEAFF
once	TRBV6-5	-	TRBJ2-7	TGTGCCAGCAGAACCACAGAGATCTCCTACGAGCAGTACTTC	CASRTTEISYEQYF
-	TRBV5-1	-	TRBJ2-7	TGCGCCAGCAGCTTTACAGAAAACTACGAGCAGTACTTC	CASSFTENYEQYF
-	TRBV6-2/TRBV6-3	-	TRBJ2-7	TGTGCCAGCAGTCGTCGGGGATCCCCCTACGAGCAGTACTTC	CASSRRGSPYEQYF
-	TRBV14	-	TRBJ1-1	TGTGCCAGCAGCCAAGCGAGGGTTGAAGCTTTCTTT	CASSQARVEAFF
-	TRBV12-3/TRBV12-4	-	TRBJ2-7	TGTGCCAGCAGCCCAGGTCAAGGCGAGCAGTACTTC	CASSPGQGEQYF
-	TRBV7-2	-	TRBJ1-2	TGTGCCAGCAGCTTATTGCAGGGAGGCTACACCTTC	CASSLLQGGYTF
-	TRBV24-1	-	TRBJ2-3	TGTGCCACCAGTGATTTGACGTTCGGAGGCACAGATACGCAGTATTTT	CATSDLTFGGTDTQYF